These 4 T cell receptor beta chains originate from one sample sequenced in a study of Graves' ophthalmopathy and Graves' hyperthyroidism. The authors amplified TCR beta CDR3 regions, and they did so from RNA transcripts for repertoire sequencing. Second-round multiplex PCR came after a first-round RT-PCR that employed HTBI primers. TCRdb analysed the multiplex PCR reads with MiXCR anew, one entry per CDR3 protein. The profile covers roughly 400,000 distinct CDR3 sequences, with roughly 17% appearing a single time and 2.4% taken by the ten largest. The source material was peripheral blood. The receptors stem from an adult woman with stable Graves' hyperthyroidism.

This clonotype was recorded many times. The V and J genes are TRBV28 and TRBJ1-5; unclear D gene. Germline-derived CDR1 and CDR2 are MDHEN and SYDVKM. The CDR3 loop spans 11 amino acids. V was clipped by 6 bases and J by 4 bases, with 4 bases between them. The CDR3 nucleotides are TGTGCCAGCAGCCTAAATCAGCCCCAGCATTTT. It encodes CASSLNQPQHF.

This clonotype has at least ten counts. The chain combines TRBV28 with TRBJ2-7; 9 bases line up with TRBD1. Per germline, CDR1 MDHEN and CDR2 SYDVKM. The CDR3 is made up of 15 amino acids. The V and J ends lost 3 bases and 7 bases, in that order; junction bases with no gene match: 10. The DNA of the CDR3 is TGTGCCAGCAGTTTCCGATACAGGGGGCGCGGGGAGCAGTACTTC. It is translated as CASSFRYRGRGEQYF.

This clonotype was counted many times. V is TRBV30 and J is TRBJ2-7, with D hard to call. CDR3 size: 14 residues. The germline V and J ends were trimmed by 0 bases and 3 bases, with 12 bases remaining between them. Germline loops: CDR1 GTSNPN, CDR2 SVGIG (reference sequence). The CDR3 protein is CAWSVQQRYYEQYF. CDR3 sequence (DNA): TGTGCCTGGAGTGTACAACAGAGATACTACGAGCAGTACTTC.

Many counts were recorded for this clonotype. J is TRBJ1-6 and V is TRBV7-3; D is possibly TRBD1 (6 bases). V gave up 5 bases and J gave up 8 bases, with 13 bases separating them. This CDR3 comprises 14 residues. Germline lookup yields CDR1 SGHTA and CDR2 FQGTGA. CDR3 protein: CASSRGGRDSPLHF. The CDR3 DNA is TGTGCCAGCAGCCGAGGGGGGAGGGATTCACCCCTCCACTTT.